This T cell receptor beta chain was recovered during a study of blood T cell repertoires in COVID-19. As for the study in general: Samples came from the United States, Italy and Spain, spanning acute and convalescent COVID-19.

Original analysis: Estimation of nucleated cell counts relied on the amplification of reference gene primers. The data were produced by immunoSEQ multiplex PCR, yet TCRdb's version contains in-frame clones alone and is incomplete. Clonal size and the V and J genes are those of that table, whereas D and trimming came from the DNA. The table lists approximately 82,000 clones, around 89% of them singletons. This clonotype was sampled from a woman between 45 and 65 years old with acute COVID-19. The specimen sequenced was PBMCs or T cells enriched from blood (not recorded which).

CDR3 in DNA: TGTGCCAGCTCACCAGCAGGCGACAGCTCCTACGAGCAGTACTTC. It codes for CASSPAGDSSYEQYF. The rearrangement uses TRBV18 and TRBJ2-7, with D possibly matching TRBD1 (5 bases). Deletions cut 2 bases from V and 0 bases from J, with 11 bases between. CDR1 and CDR2 (germline): KGHSH, LQKENI. CDR3 length equals 15 residues.